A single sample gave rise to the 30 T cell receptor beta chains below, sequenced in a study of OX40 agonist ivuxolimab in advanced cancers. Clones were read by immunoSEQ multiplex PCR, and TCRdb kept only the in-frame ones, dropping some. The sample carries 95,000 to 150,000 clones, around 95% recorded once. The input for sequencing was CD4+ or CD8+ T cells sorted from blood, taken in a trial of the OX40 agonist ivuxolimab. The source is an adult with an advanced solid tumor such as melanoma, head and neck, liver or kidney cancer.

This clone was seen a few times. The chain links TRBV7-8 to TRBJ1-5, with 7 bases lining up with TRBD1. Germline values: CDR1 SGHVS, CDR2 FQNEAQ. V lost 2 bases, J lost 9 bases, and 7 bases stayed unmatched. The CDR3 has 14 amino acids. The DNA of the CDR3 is TGTGCCAGCAGCTTAAGGGACAGTGAAGCGCCCCAGCATTTT. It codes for CASSLRDSEAPQHF.

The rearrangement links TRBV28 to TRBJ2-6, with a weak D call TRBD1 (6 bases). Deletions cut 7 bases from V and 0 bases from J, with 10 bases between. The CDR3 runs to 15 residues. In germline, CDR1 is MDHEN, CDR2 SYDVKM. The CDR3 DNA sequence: TGTGCCAGCAACCTACAGGGCTCTGGGGCCAACGTCCTGACTTTC. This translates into CASNLQGSGANVLTF.

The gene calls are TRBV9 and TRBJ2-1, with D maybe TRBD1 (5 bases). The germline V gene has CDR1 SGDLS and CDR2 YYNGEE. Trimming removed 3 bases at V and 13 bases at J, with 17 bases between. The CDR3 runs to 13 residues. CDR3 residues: CASSAQSREFQFF. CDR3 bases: TGTGCCAGCAGCGCCCAATCCAGGGAATTCCAGTTCTTC. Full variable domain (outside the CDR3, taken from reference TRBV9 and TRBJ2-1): DSGVTQTPKHLITATGQRVTLRCSPRSGDLSVYWYQQSLDQGLQFLIQYYNGEERAKGNILERFSAQQFPDLHSELNLSSLELGDSALYFCASSAQSREFQFFGPGTRLTVL.

The CDR3 spells CASSSGGADTQYF. Written as DNA, the CDR3 is TGTGCCAGCAGCTCCGGGGGGGCAGATACGCAGTATTTT. The chain recombines TRBV11-3 with TRBJ2-3; TRBD2 agrees at 8 bases. V was pared by 4 bases and J by 4 bases, with 1 base of the junction left unmatched. Germline-derived CDR1 and CDR2 are SGHNT and YENEEA. CDR3 length equals 13 residues.

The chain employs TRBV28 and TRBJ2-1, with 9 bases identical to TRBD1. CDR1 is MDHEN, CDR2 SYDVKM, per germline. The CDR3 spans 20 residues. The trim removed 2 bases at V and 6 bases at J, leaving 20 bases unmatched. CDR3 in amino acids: CASSLGPGQGKFGFGNEQFF. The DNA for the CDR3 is TGTGCCAGCAGTTTAGGGCCGGGACAGGGAAAGTTCGGGTTCGGCAATGAGCAGTTCTTC.

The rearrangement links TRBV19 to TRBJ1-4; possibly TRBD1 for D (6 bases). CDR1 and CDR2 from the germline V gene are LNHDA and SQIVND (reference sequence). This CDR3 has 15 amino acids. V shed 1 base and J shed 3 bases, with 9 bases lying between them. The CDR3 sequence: CASSIATGPNEKLFF. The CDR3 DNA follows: TGTGCCAGTAGTATAGCGACAGGCCCTAATGAAAAACTGTTTTTT.

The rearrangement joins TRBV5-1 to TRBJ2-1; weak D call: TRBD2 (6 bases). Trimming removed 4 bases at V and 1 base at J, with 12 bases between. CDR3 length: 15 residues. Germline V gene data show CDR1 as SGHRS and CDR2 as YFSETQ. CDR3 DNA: TGCGCCAGCAGCCGCGGAGGAGGGTCCTACAATGAGCAGTTCTTC. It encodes CASSRGGGSYNEQFF.

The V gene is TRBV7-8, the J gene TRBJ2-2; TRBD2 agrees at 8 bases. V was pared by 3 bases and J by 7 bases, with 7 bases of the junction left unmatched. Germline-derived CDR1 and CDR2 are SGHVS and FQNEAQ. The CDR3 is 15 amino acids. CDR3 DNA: TGTGCCAGCAGCTTTGGAGCGGGAGAGGGCGGGGAGCTGTTTTTT. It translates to CASSFGAGEGGELFF.

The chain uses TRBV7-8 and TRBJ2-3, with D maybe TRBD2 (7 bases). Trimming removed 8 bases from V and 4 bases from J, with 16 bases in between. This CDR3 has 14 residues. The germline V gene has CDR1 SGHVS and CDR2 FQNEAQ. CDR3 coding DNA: TGTGCCAGCTGCTGGGGGGGGCCATCAGATACGCAGTATTTT. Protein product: CASCWGGPSDTQYF.

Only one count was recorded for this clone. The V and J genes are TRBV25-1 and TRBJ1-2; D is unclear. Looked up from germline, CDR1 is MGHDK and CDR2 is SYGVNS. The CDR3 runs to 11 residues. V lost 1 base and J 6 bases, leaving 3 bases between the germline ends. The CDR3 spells CASSESNGYTF. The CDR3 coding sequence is TGTGCCAGCAGTGAATCTAATGGCTACACCTTC.

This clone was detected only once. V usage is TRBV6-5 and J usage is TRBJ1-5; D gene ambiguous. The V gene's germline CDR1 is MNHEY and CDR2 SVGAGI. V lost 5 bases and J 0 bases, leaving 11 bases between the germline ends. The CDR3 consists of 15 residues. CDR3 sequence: CASSPLVNSNQPQHF. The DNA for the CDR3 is TGTGCCAGCAGTCCCCTGGTCAATAGCAATCAGCCCCAGCATTTT.

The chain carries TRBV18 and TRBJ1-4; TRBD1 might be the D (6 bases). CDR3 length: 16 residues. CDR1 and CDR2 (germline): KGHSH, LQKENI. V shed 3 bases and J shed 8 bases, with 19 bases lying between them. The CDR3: CASSPRREGQGEKLFF. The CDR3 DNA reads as TGTGCCAGCTCACCGAGGAGGGAGGGACAAGGGGAAAAACTGTTTTTT.

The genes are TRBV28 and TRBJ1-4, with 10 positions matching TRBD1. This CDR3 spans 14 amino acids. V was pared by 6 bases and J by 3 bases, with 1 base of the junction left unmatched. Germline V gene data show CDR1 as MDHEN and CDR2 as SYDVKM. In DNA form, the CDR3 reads TGTGCCAGCAGGACAGGGGGCCCTAATGAAAAACTGTTTTTT. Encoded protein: CASRTGGPNEKLFF.

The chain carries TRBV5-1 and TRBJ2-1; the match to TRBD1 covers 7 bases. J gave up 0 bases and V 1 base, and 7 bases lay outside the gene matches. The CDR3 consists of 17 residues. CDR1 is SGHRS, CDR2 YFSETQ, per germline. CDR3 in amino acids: CASSLTGQRSSYNEQFF. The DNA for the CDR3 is TGCGCCAGCAGCTTGACGGGACAGCGGAGCTCCTACAATGAGCAGTTCTTC.

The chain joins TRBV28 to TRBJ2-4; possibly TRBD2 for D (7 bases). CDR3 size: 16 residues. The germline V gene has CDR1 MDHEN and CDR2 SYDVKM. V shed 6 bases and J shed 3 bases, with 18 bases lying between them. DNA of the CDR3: TGTGCCAGCAGGAGAGGGGGGGATTCGTTCAAAAACATTCAGTACTTC. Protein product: CASRRGGDSFKNIQYF.

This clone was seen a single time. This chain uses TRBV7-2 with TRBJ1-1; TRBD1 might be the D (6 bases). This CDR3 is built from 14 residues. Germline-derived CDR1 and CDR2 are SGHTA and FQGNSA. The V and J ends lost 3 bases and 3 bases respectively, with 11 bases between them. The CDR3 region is CASSLQGWDTEAFF. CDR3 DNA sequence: TGTGCCAGCAGCTTGCAGGGGTGGGACACTGAAGCTTTCTTT.

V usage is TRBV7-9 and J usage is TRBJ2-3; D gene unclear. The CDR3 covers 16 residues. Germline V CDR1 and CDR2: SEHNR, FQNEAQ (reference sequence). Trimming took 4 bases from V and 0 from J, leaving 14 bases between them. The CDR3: CASSSRRGTSTDTQYF. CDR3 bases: TGTGCCAGCAGCTCAAGAAGAGGTACTAGCACAGATACGCAGTATTTT.

Here the CDR3 reads CAISESDSYEQYF. The CDR3 DNA reads TGTGCCATCAGTGAGTCAGACAGCTACGAGCAGTACTTC. The rearrangement uses TRBV10-3 and TRBJ2-7, with D maybe TRBD1 (5 bases). V was trimmed by 0 bases and J by 3 bases, leaving 6 bases between them. Per germline, CDR1 ENHRY and CDR2 SYGVKD. The CDR3 spans 13 residues.

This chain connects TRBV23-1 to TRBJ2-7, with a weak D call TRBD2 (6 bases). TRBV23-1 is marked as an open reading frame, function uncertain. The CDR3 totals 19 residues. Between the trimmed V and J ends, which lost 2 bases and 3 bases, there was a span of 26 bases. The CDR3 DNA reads TGCGCCAGCAGTCAACCGAGGGAAAGTGATCGGGACTCAGTCTACGAGCAGTACTTC. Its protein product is CASSQPRESDRDSVYEQYF.

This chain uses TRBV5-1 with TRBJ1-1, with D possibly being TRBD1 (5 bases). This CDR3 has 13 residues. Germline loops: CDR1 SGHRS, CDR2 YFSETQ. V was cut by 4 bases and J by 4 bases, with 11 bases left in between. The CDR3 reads CASSPAGATEAFF. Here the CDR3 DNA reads TGCGCCAGCAGCCCCGCCGGGGCCACTGAAGCTTTCTTT.

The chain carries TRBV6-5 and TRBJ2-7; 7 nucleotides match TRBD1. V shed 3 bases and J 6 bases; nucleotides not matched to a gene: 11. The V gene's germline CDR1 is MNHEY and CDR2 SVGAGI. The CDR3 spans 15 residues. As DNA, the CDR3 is TGTGCCAGCAGTTATACGGCCGGGACAGCTGTCGAGCAGTACTTC. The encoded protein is CASSYTAGTAVEQYF.

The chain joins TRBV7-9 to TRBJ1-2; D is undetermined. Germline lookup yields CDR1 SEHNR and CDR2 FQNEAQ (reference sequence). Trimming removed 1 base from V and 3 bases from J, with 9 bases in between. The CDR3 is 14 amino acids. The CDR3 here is CASSLVPDHYGYTF. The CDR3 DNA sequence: TGTGCCAGCAGCTTAGTGCCGGACCACTATGGCTACACCTTC.

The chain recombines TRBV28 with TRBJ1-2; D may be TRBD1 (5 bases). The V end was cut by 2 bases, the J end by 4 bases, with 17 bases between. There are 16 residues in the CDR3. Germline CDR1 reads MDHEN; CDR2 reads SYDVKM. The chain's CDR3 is CASSLGGGGASYGYTF. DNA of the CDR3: TGTGCCAGCAGTTTAGGGGGAGGTGGGGCTAGCTATGGCTACACCTTC.

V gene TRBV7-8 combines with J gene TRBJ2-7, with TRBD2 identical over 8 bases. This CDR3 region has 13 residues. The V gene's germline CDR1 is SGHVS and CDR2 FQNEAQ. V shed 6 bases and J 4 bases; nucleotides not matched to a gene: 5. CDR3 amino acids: CASRGTRGYEQYF. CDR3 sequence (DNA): TGTGCCAGCAGGGGGACTAGGGGGTACGAGCAGTACTTC.

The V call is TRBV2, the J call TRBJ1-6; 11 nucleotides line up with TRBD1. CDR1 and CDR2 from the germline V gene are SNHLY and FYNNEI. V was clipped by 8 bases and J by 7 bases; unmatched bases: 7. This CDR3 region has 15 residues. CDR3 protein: CASVGTGGRNSPLHF. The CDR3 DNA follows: TGTGCCAGCGTGGGGACAGGGGGAAGAAATTCACCCCTCCACTTT.

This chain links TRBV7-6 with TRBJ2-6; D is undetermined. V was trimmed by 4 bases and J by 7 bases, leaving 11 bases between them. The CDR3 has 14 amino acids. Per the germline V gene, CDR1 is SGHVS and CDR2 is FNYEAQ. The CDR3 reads CASSSPRIANVLTF. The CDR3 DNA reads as TGTGCCAGCAGCTCACCTCGCATAGCCAACGTCCTGACTTTC.

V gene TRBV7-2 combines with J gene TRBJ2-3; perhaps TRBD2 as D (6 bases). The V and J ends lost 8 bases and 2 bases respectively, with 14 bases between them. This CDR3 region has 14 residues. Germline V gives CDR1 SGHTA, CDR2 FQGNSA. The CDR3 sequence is CASGGGRSTDTQYF. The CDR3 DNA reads TGTGCCAGCGGAGGAGGGAGATCCACAGATACGCAGTATTTT. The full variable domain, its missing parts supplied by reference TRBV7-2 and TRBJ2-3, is GAGVSQSPSNKVTEKGKDVELRCDPISGHTALYWYRQSLGQGLEFLIYFQGNSAPDKSGLPSDRFSAERTGGSVSTLTIQRTQQEDSAVYLCASGGGRSTDTQYFGPGTRLTVL.

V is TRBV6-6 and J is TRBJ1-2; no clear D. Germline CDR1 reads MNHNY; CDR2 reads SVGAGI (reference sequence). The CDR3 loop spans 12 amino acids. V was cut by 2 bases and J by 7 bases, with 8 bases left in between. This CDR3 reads CASSYPSGGYTF. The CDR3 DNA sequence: TGTGCCAGCAGTTACCCGTCCGGTGGCTACACCTTC.

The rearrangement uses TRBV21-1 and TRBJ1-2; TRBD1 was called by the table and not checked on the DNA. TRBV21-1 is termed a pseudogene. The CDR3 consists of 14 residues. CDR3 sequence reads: CASSKGWQGARYTF. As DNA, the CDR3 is TGTGCCAGCAGCAAGGGTTGGCAGGGGGCTCGCTACACCTTC.

The CDR3 DNA is TGTGCCAGCAGCAAACAGGGGGCTGGATACACTACCGGGGAGCTGTTTTTT. Protein product: CASSKQGAGYTTGELFF. V is TRBV7-6 and J is TRBJ2-2; 9 nucleotides align to TRBD1. J lost 5 bases, V lost 5 bases, and 12 bases had no gene match. The length of the CDR3 is 17 residues. Germline CDR1 reads SGHVS; CDR2 reads FNYEAQ.